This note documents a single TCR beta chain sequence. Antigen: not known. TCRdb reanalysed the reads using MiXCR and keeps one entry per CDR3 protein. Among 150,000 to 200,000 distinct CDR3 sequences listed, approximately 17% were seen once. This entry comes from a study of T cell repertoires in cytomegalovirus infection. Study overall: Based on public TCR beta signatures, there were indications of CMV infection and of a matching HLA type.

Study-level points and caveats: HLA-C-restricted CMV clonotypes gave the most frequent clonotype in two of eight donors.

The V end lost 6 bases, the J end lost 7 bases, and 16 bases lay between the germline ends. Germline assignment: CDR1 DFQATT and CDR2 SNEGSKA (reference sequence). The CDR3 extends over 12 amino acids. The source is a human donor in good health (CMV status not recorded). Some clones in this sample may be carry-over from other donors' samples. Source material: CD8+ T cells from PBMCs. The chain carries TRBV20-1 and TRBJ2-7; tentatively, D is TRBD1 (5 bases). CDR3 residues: CSARTRQGEQYF. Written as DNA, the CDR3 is TGCAGTGCCCGGACACGGCAAGGAGAGCAGTACTTC.